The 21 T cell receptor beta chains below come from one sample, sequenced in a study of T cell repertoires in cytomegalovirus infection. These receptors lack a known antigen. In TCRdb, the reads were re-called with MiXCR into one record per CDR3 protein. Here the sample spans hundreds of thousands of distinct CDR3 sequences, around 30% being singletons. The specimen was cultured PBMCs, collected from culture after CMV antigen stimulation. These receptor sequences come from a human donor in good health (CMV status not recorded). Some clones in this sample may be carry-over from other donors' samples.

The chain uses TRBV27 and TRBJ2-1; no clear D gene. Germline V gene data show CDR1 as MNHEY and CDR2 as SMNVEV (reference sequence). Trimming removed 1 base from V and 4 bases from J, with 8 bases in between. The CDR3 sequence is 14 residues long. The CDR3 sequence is CASSLLGVYNEQFF. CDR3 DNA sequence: TGTGCCAGCAGTTTATTGGGTGTGTACAATGAGCAGTTCTTC.

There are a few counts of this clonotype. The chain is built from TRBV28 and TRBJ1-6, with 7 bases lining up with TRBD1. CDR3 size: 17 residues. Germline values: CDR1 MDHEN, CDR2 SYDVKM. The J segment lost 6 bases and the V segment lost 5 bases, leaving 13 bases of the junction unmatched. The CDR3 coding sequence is TGTGCCAGCAGTACGTCCCGGGACAGTTTTGGTAATTCACCCCTCCACTTT. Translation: CASSTSRDSFGNSPLHF.

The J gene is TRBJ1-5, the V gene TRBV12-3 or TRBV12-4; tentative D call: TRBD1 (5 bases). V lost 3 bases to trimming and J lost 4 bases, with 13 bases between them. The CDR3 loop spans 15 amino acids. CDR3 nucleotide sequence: TGTGCCAGCAGTTTTGGAAGGGGAAAAAATCAGCCCCAGCATTTT. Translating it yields CASSFGRGKNQPQHF.

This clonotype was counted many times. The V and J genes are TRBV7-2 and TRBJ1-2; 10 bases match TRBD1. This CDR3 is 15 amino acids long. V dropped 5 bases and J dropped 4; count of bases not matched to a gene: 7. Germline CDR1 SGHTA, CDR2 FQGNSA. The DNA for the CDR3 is TGTGCCAGCAGCGGGGACAGGGGTAGATTCTATGGCTACACCTTC. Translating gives CASSGDRGRFYGYTF.

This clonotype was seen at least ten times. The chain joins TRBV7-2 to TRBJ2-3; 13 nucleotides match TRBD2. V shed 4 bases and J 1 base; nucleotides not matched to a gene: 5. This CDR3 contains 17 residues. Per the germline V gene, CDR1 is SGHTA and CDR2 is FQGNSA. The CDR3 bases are TGTGCCAGCAGCTACGGACTAGCGGGAGTTCGCACAGATACGCAGTATTTT. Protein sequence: CASSYGLAGVRTDTQYF.

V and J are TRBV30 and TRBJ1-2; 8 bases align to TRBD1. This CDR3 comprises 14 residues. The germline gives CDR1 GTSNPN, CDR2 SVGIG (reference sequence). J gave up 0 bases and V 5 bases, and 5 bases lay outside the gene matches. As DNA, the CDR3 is TGTGCCTGGGCCCGGACAGGGACTAACTATGGCTACACCTTC. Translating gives CAWARTGTNYGYTF.

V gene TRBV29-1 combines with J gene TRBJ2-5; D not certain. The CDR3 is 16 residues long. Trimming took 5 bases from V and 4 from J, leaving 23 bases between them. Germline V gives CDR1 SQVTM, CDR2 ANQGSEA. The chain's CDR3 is CSVRPTGPATGETQYF. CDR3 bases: TGCAGCGTTAGGCCAACCGGGCCCGCTACGGGAGAGACCCAGTACTTC.

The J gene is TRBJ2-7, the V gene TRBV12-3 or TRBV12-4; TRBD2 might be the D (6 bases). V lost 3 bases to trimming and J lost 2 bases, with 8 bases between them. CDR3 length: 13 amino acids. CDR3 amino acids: CASSFGGTYEQYV. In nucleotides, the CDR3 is TGTGCCAGCAGTTTTGGGGGGACCTACGAGCAGTACGTC.

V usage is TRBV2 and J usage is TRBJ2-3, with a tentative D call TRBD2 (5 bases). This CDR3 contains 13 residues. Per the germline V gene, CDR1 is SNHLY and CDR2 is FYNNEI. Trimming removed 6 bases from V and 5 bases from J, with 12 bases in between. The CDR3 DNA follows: TGTGCCAGCAGGGTCGAGGGAATAGATACGCAGTATTTT. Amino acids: CASRVEGIDTQYF.

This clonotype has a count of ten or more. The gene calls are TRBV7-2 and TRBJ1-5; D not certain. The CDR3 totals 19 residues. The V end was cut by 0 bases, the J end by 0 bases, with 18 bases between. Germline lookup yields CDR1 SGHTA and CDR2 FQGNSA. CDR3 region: CASSLANDYGYHSNQPQHF. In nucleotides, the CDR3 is TGTGCCAGCAGCTTAGCGAACGATTATGGTTATCATAGCAATCAGCCCCAGCATTTT.

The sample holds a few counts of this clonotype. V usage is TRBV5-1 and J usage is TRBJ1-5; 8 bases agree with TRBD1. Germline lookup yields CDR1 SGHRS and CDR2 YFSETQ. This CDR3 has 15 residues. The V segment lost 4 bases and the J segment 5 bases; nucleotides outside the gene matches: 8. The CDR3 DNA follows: TGCGCCAGCAGCAGGTCAGGGGGCTCGGATCAGCCCCAGCATTTT. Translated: CASSRSGGSDQPQHF.

Here the CDR3 DNA reads TGTGCCAACTCCGGGGAGGATAGCACAGATACGCAGTATTTT. It codes for CANSGEDSTDTQYF. This rearrangement joins TRBV7-9 to TRBJ2-3; D might be TRBD2 (6 bases). With 10 bases removed from V and 0 bases from J, the gap between germline ends came to 14 bases. From germline, CDR1 is SEHNR and CDR2 FQNEAQ (reference sequence). The CDR3 sequence is 14 residues long.

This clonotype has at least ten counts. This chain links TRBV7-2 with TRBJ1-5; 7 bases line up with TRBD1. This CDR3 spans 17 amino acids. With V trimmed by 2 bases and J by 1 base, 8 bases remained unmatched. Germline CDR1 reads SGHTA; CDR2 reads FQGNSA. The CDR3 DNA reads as TGTGCCAGCAGCTTATCTCCGGGACAGAAAAGCAATCAGCCCCAGCATTTT. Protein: CASSLSPGQKSNQPQHF.

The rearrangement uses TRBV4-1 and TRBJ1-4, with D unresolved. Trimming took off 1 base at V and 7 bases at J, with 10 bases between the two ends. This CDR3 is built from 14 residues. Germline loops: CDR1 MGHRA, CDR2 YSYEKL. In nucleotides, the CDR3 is TGCGCCAGCAGCCAAGGCTTAGGACGTGAAAAACTGTTTTTT. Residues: CASSQGLGREKLFF.

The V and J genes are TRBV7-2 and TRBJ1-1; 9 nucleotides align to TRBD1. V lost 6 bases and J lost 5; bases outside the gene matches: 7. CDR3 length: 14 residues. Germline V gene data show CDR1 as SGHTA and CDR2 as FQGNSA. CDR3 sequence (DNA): TGTGCCAGCAGAGAACAGGGGGCAGGAACTGAAGCTTTCTTT. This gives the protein CASREQGAGTEAFF. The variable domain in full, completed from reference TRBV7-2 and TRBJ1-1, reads GAGVSQSPSNKVTEKGKDVELRCDPISGHTALYWYRQSLGQGLEFLIYFQGNSAPDKSGLPSDRFSAERTGGSVSTLTIQRTQQEDSAVYLCASREQGAGTEAFFGQGTRLTVV.

For the CDR3, the DNA is TGTGCCAGCAGCCCGGAGAGATTCCTCTCCTACGAGCAGTACTTC. Translated: CASSPERFLSYEQYF. The chain couples TRBV7-6 to TRBJ2-7; D remains ambiguous. The CDR3 spans 15 residues. Per germline, CDR1 SGHVS and CDR2 FNYEAQ. The V gene lost 5 bases and the J gene lost 0 bases, with 14 bases spanning the gap.

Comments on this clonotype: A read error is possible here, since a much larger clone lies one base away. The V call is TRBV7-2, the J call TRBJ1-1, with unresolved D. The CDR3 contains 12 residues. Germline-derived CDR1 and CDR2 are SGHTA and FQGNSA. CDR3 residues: CASSLISNEASF. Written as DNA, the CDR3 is TGTGCCAGCAGCTTAATCAGCAATGAAGCTTCCTTT.

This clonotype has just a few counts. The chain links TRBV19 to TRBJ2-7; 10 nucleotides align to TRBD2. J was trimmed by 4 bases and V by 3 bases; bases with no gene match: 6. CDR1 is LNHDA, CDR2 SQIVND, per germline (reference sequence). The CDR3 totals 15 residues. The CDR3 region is CASSISGGGEYEQYV. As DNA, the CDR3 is TGTGCCAGTAGTATCAGCGGGGGGGGGGAATACGAGCAGTACGTC.

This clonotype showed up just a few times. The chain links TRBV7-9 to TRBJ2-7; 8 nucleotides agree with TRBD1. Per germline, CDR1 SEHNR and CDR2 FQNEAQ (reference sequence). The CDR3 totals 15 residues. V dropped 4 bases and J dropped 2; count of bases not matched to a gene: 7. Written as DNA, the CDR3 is TGTGCCAGCAGCTCTACCCTGACAGGGGCCTACGAGCAGTACGTC. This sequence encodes CASSSTLTGAYEQYV.

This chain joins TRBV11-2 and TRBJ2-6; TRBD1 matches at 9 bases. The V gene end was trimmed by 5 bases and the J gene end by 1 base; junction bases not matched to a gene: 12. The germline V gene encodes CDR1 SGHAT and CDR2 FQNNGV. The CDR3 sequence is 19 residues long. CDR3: CASSPPTGTGRSGANVLTF. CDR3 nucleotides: TGTGCCAGCAGCCCACCAACCGGGACAGGGAGGTCTGGGGCCAACGTCCTGACTTTC.

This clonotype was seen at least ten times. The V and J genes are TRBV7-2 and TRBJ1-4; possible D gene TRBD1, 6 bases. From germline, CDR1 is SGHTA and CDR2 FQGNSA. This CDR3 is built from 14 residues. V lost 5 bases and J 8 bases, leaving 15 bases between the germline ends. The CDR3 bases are TGTGCCAGCAGCCCGGGAGTTACAGGGGAAAAACTGTTTTTT. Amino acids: CASSPGVTGEKLFF. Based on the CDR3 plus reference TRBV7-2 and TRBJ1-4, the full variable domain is GAGVSQSPSNKVTEKGKDVELRCDPISGHTALYWYRQSLGQGLEFLIYFQGNSAPDKSGLPSDRFSAERTGGSVSTLTIQRTQQEDSAVYLCASSPGVTGEKLFFGSGTQLSVL.